This T cell receptor (beta chain) stems from a study of early stage breast cancer tumors. About the research overall: Among some twelve ER+/PR+/HER2- tumors, eight were ductal, four lobular.

This clone was observed a single time. Its antigen is not known. V lost 2 bases and J lost 6; bases outside the gene matches: 8. The V gene's germline CDR1 is LNHNV and CDR2 YYDKDF (reference sequence). This CDR3 region has 16 residues. Whole-study findings and limits: Most shared enriched TCRB sequences were commonly generated ones.

Each sample had two DNA replicates, 0.5 ug blood or 1.5 ug tissue. The protocol was immunoSEQ multiplex PCR, while the TCRdb copy is restricted to in-frame clones and leaves out a portion. Of tens of thousands of clones in the sample, around 70% were seen once. This chain joins TRBV15 and TRBJ2-2; 8 bases fit TRBD1. The sequence derives from a person between 60 and 70 years old with breast cancer. The sample was blood. Here the CDR3 reads CATSRFGQGRAGELFF. CDR3 in DNA: TGTGCCACCAGCAGATTCGGACAGGGTCGGGCCGGGGAGCTGTTTTTT.